This T cell receptor beta chain was found in a study of long-term antiretroviral therapy in people with HIV. Study-wide results and caveats: Pre-ART clonal expansion yielded clones that dominated the repertoire at all time points. Against controls, HIV repertoires showed narrower ranges of CDR3 length. After ART, diversity increased yet remained lower than transplant donor controls.

Regarding this clone: Its target is not known.

The United States was where all participants with HIV were treated. This was the immunoSEQ v3.0 assay at survey level. The repertoire was sequenced with immunoSEQ multiplex PCR; TCRdb's copy has only in-frame clones and lacks some. This table has tens of thousands of clones, approximately 86% appearing once. CDR3 length: 17 residues. Unmatched junction bases numbered 18, after V lost 7 bases and J lost 6 bases. This TCR was sampled from a woman aged 45-65 years with HIV. Source: unsorted PBMCs, taken 0.1 years before starting antiretroviral therapy. The chain links TRBV23-1 to TRBJ1-3; 7 nucleotides align to TRBD1. TRBV23-1 is known as an ORF, though its function is uncertain. The DNA for the CDR3 is TGCGCCAGCATGTCCGGGACAGTTCGTTGGAAAGAAAACACCATATATTTT. Protein product: CASMSGTVRWKENTIYF.